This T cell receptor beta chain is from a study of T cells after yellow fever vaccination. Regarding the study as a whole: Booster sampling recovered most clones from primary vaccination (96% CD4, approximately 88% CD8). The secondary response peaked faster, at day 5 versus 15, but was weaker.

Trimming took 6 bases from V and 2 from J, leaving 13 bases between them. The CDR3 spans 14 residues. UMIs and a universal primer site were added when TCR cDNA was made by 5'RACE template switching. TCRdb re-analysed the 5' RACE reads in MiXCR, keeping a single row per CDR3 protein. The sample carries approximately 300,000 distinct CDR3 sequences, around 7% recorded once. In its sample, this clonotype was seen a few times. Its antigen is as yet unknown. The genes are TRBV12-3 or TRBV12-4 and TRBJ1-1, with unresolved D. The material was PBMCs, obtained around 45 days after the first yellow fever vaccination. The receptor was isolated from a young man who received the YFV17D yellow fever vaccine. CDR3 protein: CASSFGTPNTEAFF. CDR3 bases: TGTGCCAGCAGCTTTGGAACCCCCAACACTGAAGCTTTCTTT.